The T cell receptor (beta chain) under discussion was sequenced for a study of cytomegalovirus exposure and HLA in healthy donors. Study context: A preliminary data release comprised roughly 80 million unique TCRs obtained from HLA-typed donors. Whole-study results and caveats: Available immune exposure information covered CMV serostatus only. A classifier reportedly called cytomegalovirus status with high sensitivity and specificity. Among TCR sequences, most were rare, though some public TCRs appeared in many donors.

As concerns this clone: The antigen remains undetermined.

The PCR was carried out with 60 Vbeta primers and 13 Jbeta primers. The repertoire was sequenced with immunoSEQ multiplex PCR; TCRdb's copy has only in-frame clones and lacks some. The sample has fewer than 200,000 clones, less than 85% seen once. J gave up 3 bases and V 5 bases, and 9 bases lay outside the gene matches. This CDR3 region has 15 residues. The germline gives CDR1 MNHEY, CDR2 SMNVEV (reference sequence). The chain uses TRBV27 and TRBJ2-7; 8 bases agree with TRBD1. The TCR was taken from a male donor in good health and CMV-seronegative. Sequenced input: PBMCs. CDR3 region: CASSPTGATFYEQYF. DNA of the CDR3: TGTGCCAGCAGTCCGACAGGGGCCACTTTCTACGAGCAGTACTTC.